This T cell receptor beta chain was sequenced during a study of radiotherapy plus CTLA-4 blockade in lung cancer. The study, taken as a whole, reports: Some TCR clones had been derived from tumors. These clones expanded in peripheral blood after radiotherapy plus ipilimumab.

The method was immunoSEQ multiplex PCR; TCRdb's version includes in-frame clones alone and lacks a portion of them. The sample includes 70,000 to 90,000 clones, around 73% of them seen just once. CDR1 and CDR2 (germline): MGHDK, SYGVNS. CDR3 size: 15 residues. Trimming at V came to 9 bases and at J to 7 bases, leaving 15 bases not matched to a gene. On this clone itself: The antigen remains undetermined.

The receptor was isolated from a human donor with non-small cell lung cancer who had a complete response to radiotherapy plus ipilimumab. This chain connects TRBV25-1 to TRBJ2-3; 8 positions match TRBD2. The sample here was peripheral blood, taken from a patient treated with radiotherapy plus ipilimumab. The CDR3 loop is CASQTGGDRRHTQYF. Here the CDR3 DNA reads TGTGCCAGTCAAACGGGGGGGGACCGACGCCATACGCAGTATTTT.